One sample yielded the 22 T cell receptor beta chains listed below, sequenced in a study of blood T cell repertoires in COVID-19. The protocol was immunoSEQ multiplex PCR, while the TCRdb copy is restricted to in-frame clones and leaves out a portion. The sample includes roughly 160,000 clones, under 90% of them seen just once. Sequenced: PBMCs or T cells enriched from blood (not recorded which). The receptor set was obtained from a woman aged 55-69 years who had recovered from COVID-19.

This clone appeared a few times. This chain joins TRBV5-1 and TRBJ2-1; D remains ambiguous. This CDR3 has 13 residues. The ends were cut back, 0 bases at V and 8 bases at J, with 9 bases in the middle. Germline V gene sequence: CDR1 SGHRS, CDR2 YFSETQ. The CDR3 protein is CASSLAYSDEQFF. The CDR3 DNA reads TGCGCCAGCAGCTTGGCCTATTCCGATGAGCAGTTCTTC.

Here the CDR3 DNA reads TGTGCCAGTAGTATACAGGGGATGACCAAAAACATTCAGTACTTC. Translated, it gives CASSIQGMTKNIQYF. The rearrangement joins TRBV19 to TRBJ2-4, with D maybe TRBD1 (6 bases). Trimming pared 2 bases from V and 2 bases from J, leaving 10 bases between. The CDR3 is 15 residues long. Germline V CDR1 and CDR2: LNHDA, SQIVND (reference sequence). Supplemented by reference TRBV19 and TRBJ2-4, the full variable domain reads DGGITQSPKYLFRKEGQNVTLSCEQNLNHDAMYWYRQDPGQGLRLIYYSQIVNDFQKGDIAEGYSVSREKKESFPLTVTSAQKNPTAFYLCASSIQGMTKNIQYFGAGTRLSVL.

This chain links TRBV4-1 with TRBJ2-7; the match to TRBD2 covers 8 bases. Germline V gives CDR1 MGHRA, CDR2 YSYEKL. The CDR3 is 15 residues long. After removal of 3 bases from V and 2 bases from J, the junction contained 6 bases not matched to a gene. The CDR3 spells CASSHRAGAPYEQYF. The CDR3 DNA is TGCGCCAGCAGCCACCGAGCGGGGGCCCCCTACGAGCAGTACTTC.

This clone appeared many times. The chain recombines TRBV19 with TRBJ1-6; tentative D call: TRBD1 (6 bases). The CDR3 is 14 amino acids. V was shortened by 0 bases and J by 7 bases, with 7 bases between the two germline ends. CDR1 is LNHDA, CDR2 SQIVND, per germline (reference sequence). The CDR3 DNA follows: TGTGCCAGTAGTATAGAAGGGGGAAATTCACCCCTCCACTTT. It codes for CASSIEGGNSPLHF.

This clone was counted a single time. This chain connects TRBV2 to TRBJ2-3, with D perhaps TRBD1 (5 bases). The CDR3 has 13 amino acids. In germline, CDR1 is SNHLY, CDR2 FYNNEI. V lost 6 bases, J lost 3 bases, and 10 bases lay in between. This chain's CDR3 is CASSRVRTDTQYF. CDR3 DNA sequence: TGTGCCAGCAGCAGGGTTAGGACAGATACGCAGTATTTT.

The CDR3, as DNA: TGTGCCAGCAGCTTAACTAGCGGGGGGACCGGGGAGCTGTTTTTT. Amino acid sequence: CASSLTSGGTGELFF. This rearrangement joins TRBV7-3 to TRBJ2-2, with 10 bases matching TRBD2. This CDR3 comprises 15 residues. Trimming removed 0 bases from V and 5 bases from J; junction bases left unmatched: 0. Germline CDR1 and CDR2: SGHTA and FQGTGA.

This clone was seen a handful of times. The rearrangement uses TRBV6-5 and TRBJ1-2, with D hard to call. Trimming left V 0 bases short and J 2 bases short, with 7 bases between. CDR3 size: 14 residues. Germline loops: CDR1 MNHEY, CDR2 SVGAGI. The CDR3 sequence: CASSYSKRNYGYTF. The CDR3 nucleotides are TGTGCCAGCAGTTACTCAAAGAGAAACTATGGCTACACCTTC.

This chain joins TRBV5-1 and TRBJ2-1, with D unclear. The germline V gene encodes CDR1 SGHRS and CDR2 YFSETQ. The CDR3 has 13 amino acids. The V end lost 1 base, the J end lost 6 bases, and 8 bases lay between the germline ends. The DNA of the CDR3 is TGCGCCAGCAGCTTGCGGGTCGGCAATGAGCAGTTCTTC. Translating it yields CASSLRVGNEQFF. Complete variable domain (other parts from reference TRBV5-1 and TRBJ2-1): KAGVTQTPRYLIKTRGQQVTLSCSPISGHRSVSWYQQTPGQGLQFLFEYFSETQRNKGNFPGRFSGRQFSNSRSEMNVSTLELGDSALYLCASSLRVGNEQFFGPGTRLTVL.

The gene calls are TRBV18 and TRBJ2-2, with D perhaps matching TRBD2 (6 bases). The germline CDR1 and CDR2 sequences are KGHSH and LQKENI. V was cut by 5 bases and J by 7 bases, with 23 bases left in between. The CDR3 is made up of 17 amino acids. The CDR3 DNA sequence: TGTGCCAGCTCAACTCTCCCCCGGGACTTAAGTATCGGGGAGCTGTTTTTT. This translates into CASSTLPRDLSIGELFF. The complete variable domain, with remaining parts taken from reference TRBV18 and TRBJ2-2, reads NAGVMQNPRHLVRRRGQEARLRCSPMKGHSHVYWYRQLPEEGLKFMVYLQKENIIDESGMPKERFSAEFPKEGPSILRIQQVVRGDSAAYFCASSTLPRDLSIGELFFGEGSRLTVL.

The rearrangement joins TRBV28 to TRBJ2-3, with D possibly TRBD1 on 6 matching bases. V dropped 5 bases and J dropped 0 bases, with 12 bases sitting between them. The CDR3 is made up of 15 amino acids. In germline, CDR1 is MDHEN, CDR2 SYDVKM. The CDR3 nucleotides read TGTGCCAGCAGTGTCATACAGGGTAGCACAGATACGCAGTATTTT. Translating it yields CASSVIQGSTDTQYF. Variable domain in full (rest from reference TRBV28 and TRBJ2-3): DVKVTQSSRYLVKRTGEKVFLECVQDMDHENMFWYRQDPGLGLRLIYFSYDVKMKEKGDIPEGYSVSREKKERFSLILESASTNQTSMYLCASSVIQGSTDTQYFGPGTRLTVL.

J is TRBJ1-5 and V is TRBV13; a weak D match, TRBD1 (6 bases). Deletions cut 4 bases from V and 7 bases from J, with 17 bases between. Per the germline V gene, CDR1 is PRHDT and CDR2 is FYEKMQ (reference sequence). CDR3 length equals 15 residues. The CDR3 sequence is CASSYSRGIGQPQHF. As DNA, the CDR3 is TGTGCCAGCAGCTATAGCAGGGGCATCGGCCAGCCCCAGCATTTT. Complete variable domain (other parts from reference TRBV13 and TRBJ1-5): AAGVIQSPRHLIKEKRETATLKCYPIPRHDTVYWYQQGPGQDPQFLISFYEKMQSDKGSIPDRFSAQQFSDYHSELNMSSLELGDSALYFCASSYSRGIGQPQHFGDGTRLSIL.

This chain links TRBV7-9 with TRBJ1-1; 7 nucleotides align to TRBD1. Germline trimming cut 6 bases from V and 0 bases from J; bases unmatched to any gene: 4. There are 14 residues in the CDR3. In germline, CDR1 is SEHNR, CDR2 FQNEAQ (reference sequence). CDR3 nucleotide sequence: TGTGCCAGCAGGCGGACAGGAGTGAACACTGAAGCTTTCTTT. This encodes CASRRTGVNTEAFF.

The chain is built from TRBV11-2 and TRBJ1-2; tentative D call: TRBD1 (6 bases). V lost 0 bases to trimming and J lost 4 bases, with 15 bases between them. Germline V gene lookup returns CDR1 SGHAT and CDR2 FQNNGV. The CDR3 consists of 16 residues. CDR3 sequence reads: CASSLDPNRAPYGYTF. The CDR3 DNA reads as TGTGCCAGCAGCTTAGATCCCAACAGGGCCCCCTATGGCTACACCTTC.

This clone came up once. The genes are TRBV15 and TRBJ2-7, with 7 nucleotides matching TRBD1. Unmatched junction bases numbered 14, after V lost 8 bases and J lost 13 bases. The CDR3 has 12 amino acids. The germline gives CDR1 LNHNV, CDR2 YYDKDF (reference sequence). The chain's CDR3 is CATSTPGQIFYF. Here the CDR3 DNA reads TGTGCCACCTCTACCCCGGGACAGATTTTCTACTTC. Based on the CDR3 plus reference TRBV15 and TRBJ2-7, the full variable domain is DAMVIQNPRYQVTQFGKPVTLSCSQTLNHNVMYWYQQKSSQAPKLLFHYYDKDFNNEADTPDNFQSRRPNTSFCFLDIRSPGLGDTAMYLCATSTPGQIFYFGPGTRLTVT.

The rearrangement joins TRBV11-2 to TRBJ2-1, with 9 positions matching TRBD2. The CDR3 spans 16 residues. Trimming removed 0 bases from V and 7 bases from J; junction bases left unmatched: 7. Germline-derived CDR1 and CDR2 are SGHAT and FQNNGV. The chain's CDR3 is CASSLERSGGTNEQFF. The CDR3 region has the DNA TGTGCCAGCAGCTTAGAGCGCAGCGGGGGGACTAATGAGCAGTTCTTC.

This chain joins TRBV5-4 and TRBJ2-1; 16 nucleotides match TRBD2. V was clipped by 4 bases and J by 6 bases; unmatched bases: 13. This CDR3 is 19 amino acids long. The germline gives CDR1 SGHNT, CDR2 YYREEE (reference sequence). The CDR3 nucleotides are TGTGCCAGCAGCCCGGGACTAGCGGGGGGGCGCAACATCGGCAATGAGCAGTTCTTC. Amino acids: CASSPGLAGGRNIGNEQFF.

This clone showed up many times. This chain links TRBV20-1 with TRBJ1-1; 8 nucleotides line up with TRBD1. The trim removed 3 bases at V and 4 bases at J, leaving 4 bases unmatched. CDR1 and CDR2 from the germline V gene are DFQATT and SNEGSKA (reference sequence). This CDR3 has 13 residues. CDR3 coding DNA: TGCAGTGCTAGTCAGGGGGCGCCCACTGAAGCTTTCTTT. It encodes CSASQGAPTEAFF.

V gene TRBV19 combines with J gene TRBJ2-2; 10 bases match TRBD2. Germline values: CDR1 LNHDA, CDR2 SQIVND (reference sequence). This CDR3 is 17 amino acids long. The V gene end was trimmed by 3 bases and the J gene end by 0 bases; junction bases not matched to a gene: 4. The CDR3 sequence is CASSILAGAANTGELFF. The CDR3 nucleotides are TGTGCCAGTAGTATTCTAGCGGGGGCCGCGAACACCGGGGAGCTGTTTTTT.

V and J are TRBV14 and TRBJ1-1; D uncertain. Germline V CDR1 and CDR2: SGHDN, FVKESK. Trimming stripped 4 bases from V and 4 bases from J, with 10 bases between. CDR3 length: 13 residues. The CDR3 DNA is TGTGCCAGCAGCCGGGCCGCGGGCACTGAAGCTTTCTTT. Protein: CASSRAAGTEAFF.

This chain links TRBV6-5 with TRBJ1-5; 7 nucleotides line up with TRBD1. J gave up 0 bases and V 8 bases, and 7 bases lay outside the gene matches. CDR3 size: 15 residues. CDR1 MNHEY and CDR2 SVGAGI come from the germline V gene. CDR3 DNA: TGTGCCAGCGAGGGGACAGTAGATAGCAATCAGCCCCAGCATTTT. It is translated as CASEGTVDSNQPQHF.

The chain links TRBV9 to TRBJ1-6; 11 bases fit TRBD1. CDR3 length equals 15 residues. J gave up 9 bases and V 3 bases, and 5 bases lay outside the gene matches. Germline-derived CDR1 and CDR2 are SGDLS and YYNGEE. CDR3 bases: TGTGCCAGCAGCGAAACCGGGACAGGGGGTTCACCCCTCCACTTT. This encodes CASSETGTGGSPLHF.

V gene TRBV9 combines with J gene TRBJ2-5; no firm D call. Germline CDR1 SGDLS, CDR2 YYNGEE. Trimming took 0 bases from V and 1 from J, leaving 10 bases between them. The CDR3 contains 15 residues. The CDR3 DNA follows: TGTGCCAGCAGCGTAGGCGGATCAATCCAAGAGACCCAGTACTTC. Protein sequence: CASSVGGSIQETQYF.